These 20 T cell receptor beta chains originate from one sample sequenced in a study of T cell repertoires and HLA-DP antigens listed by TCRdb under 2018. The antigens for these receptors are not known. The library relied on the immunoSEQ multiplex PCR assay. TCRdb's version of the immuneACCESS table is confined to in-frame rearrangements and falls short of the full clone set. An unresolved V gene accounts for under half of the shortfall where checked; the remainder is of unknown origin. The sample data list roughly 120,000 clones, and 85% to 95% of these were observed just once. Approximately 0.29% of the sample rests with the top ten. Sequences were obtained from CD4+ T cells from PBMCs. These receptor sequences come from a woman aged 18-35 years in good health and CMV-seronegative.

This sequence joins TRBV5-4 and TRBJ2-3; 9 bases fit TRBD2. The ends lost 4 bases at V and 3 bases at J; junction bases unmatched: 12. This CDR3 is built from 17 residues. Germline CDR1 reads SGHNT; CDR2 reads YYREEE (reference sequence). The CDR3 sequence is CASSPKGGGAGTDTQYF. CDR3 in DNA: TGTGCCAGCAGCCCCAAGGGCGGGGGGGCCGGGACAGATACGCAGTATTTT.

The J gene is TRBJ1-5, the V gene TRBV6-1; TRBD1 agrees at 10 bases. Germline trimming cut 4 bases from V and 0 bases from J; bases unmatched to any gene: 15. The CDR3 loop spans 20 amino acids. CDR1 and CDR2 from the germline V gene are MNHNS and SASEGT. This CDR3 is CASSGTPRTGGLYSNQPQHF. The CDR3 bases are TGTGCCAGCAGTGGCACGCCGCGGACAGGGGGTCTCTATAGCAATCAGCCCCAGCATTTT.

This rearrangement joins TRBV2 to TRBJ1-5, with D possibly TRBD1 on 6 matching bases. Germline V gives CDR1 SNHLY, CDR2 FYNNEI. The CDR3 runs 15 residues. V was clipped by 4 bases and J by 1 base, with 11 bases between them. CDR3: CASSGQGISNQPQHF. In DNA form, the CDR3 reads TGTGCCAGCAGTGGGCAGGGGATCAGCAATCAGCCCCAGCATTTT.

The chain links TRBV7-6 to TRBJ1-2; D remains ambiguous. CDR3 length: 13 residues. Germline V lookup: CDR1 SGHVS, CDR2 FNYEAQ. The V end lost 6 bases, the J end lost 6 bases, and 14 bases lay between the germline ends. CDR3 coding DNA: TGTGCCAGCAGATCACTAGCAGGAGATGGCTACACCTTC. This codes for CASRSLAGDGYTF.

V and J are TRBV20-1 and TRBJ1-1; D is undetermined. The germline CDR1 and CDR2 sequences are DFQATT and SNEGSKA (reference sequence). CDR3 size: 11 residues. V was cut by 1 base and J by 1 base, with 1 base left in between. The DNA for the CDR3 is TGCAGTGCTAGAGCGAACACTGAAGCTTTCTTT. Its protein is CSARANTEAFF.

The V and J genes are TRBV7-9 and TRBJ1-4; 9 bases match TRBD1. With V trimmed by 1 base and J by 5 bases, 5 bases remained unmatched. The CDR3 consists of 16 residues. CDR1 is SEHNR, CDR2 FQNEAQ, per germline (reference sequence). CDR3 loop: CASSLVGTGSNEKLFF. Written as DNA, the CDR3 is TGTGCCAGCAGCTTAGTGGGGACAGGGTCCAATGAAAAACTGTTTTTT.

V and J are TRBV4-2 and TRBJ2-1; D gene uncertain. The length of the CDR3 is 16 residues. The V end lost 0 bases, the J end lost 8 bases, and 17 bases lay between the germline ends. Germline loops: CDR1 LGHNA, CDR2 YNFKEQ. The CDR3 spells CASSQEMRSGEDEQFF. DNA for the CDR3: TGTGCCAGCAGCCAAGAGATGCGATCCGGTGAGGATGAGCAGTTCTTC.

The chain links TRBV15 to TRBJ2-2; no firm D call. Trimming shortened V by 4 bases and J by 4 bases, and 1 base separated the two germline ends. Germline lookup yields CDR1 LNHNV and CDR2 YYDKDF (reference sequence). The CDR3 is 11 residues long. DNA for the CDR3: TGTGCCACCAGCATCACCGGGGAGCTGTTTTTT. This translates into CATSITGELFF.

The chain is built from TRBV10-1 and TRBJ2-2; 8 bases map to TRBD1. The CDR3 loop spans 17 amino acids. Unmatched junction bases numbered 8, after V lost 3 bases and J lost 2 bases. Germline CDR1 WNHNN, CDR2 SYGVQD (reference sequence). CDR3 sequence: CASSDRTGRGNTGELFF. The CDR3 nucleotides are TGCGCCAGCAGTGACCGGACAGGGCGAGGTAACACCGGGGAGCTGTTTTTT.

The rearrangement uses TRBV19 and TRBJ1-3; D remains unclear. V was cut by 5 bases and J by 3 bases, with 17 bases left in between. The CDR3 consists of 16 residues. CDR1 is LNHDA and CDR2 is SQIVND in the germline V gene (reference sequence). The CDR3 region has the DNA TGTGCCAGTAGTTCAAACTCGAGGGAGGATGGAAACACCATATATTTT. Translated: CASSSNSREDGNTIYF.

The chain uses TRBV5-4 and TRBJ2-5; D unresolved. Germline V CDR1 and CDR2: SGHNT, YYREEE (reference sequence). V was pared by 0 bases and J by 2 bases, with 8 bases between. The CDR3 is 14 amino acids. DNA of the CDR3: TGTGCCAGCAGCTTGGTTGACACTCAAGAGACCCAGTACTTC. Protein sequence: CASSLVDTQETQYF.

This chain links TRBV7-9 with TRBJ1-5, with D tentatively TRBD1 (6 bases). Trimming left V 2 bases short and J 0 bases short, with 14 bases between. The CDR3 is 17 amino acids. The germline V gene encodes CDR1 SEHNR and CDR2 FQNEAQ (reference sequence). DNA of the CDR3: TGTGCCAGCAGCTTAACCGGGACACACTATAGCAATCAGCCCCAGCATTTT. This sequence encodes CASSLTGTHYSNQPQHF.

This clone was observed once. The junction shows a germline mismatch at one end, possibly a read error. CDR3 coding DNA: TGTGCCAGCAGTGAAGATTTCGGTTCGGTTCTCTTC. Residues: CASSEDFGSVLF. The chain uses TRBV2 and TRBJ2-1; D remains unclear. The CDR3 totals 12 residues. Germline V gives CDR1 SNHLY, CDR2 FYNNEI. The complete variable domain, with remaining parts taken from reference TRBV2 and TRBJ2-1, reads EPEVTQTPSHQVTQMGQEVILRCVPISNHLYFYWYRQILGQKVEFLVSFYNNEISEKSEIFDDQFSVERPDGSNFTLKIRSTKLEDSAMYFCASSEDFGSVLFGPGTRLTVL.

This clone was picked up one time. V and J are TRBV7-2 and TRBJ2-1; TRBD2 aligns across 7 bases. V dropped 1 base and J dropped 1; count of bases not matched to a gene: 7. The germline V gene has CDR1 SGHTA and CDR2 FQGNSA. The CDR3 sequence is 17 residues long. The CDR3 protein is CASSLVPSGASYNEQFF. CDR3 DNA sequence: TGTGCCAGCAGCTTAGTCCCTAGCGGTGCATCCTACAATGAGCAGTTCTTC.

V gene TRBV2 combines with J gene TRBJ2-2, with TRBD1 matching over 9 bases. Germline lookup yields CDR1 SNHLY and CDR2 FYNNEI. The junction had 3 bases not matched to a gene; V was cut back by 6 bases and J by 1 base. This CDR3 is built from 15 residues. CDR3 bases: TGTGCCAGCAGGTACAGGGGGCAGAACACCGGGGAGCTGTTTTTT. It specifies CASRYRGQNTGELFF.

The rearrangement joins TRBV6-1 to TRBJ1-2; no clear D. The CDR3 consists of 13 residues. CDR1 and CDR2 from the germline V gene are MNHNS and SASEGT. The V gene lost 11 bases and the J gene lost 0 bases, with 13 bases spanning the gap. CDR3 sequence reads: CAGVQETNYGYTF. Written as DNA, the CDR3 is TGTGCCGGAGTCCAGGAAACTAACTATGGCTACACCTTC.

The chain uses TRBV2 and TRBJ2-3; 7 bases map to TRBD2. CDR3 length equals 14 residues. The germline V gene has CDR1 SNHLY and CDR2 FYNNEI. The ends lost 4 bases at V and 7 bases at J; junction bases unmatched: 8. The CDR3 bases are TGTGCCAGCAGTGTCGGTCTAGCGGCCAATACGCAGTATTTT. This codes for CASSVGLAANTQYF.

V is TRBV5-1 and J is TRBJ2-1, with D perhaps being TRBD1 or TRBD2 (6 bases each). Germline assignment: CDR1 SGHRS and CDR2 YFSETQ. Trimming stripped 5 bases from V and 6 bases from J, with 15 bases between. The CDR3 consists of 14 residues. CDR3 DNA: TGCGCCAGCAGTGGCGGGAAGGGGGGCAATGAGCAGTTCTTC. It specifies CASSGGKGGNEQFF. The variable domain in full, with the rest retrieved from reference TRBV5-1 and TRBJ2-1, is KAGVTQTPRYLIKTRGQQVTLSCSPISGHRSVSWYQQTPGQGLQFLFEYFSETQRNKGNFPGRFSGRQFSNSRSEMNVSTLELGDSALYLCASSGGKGGNEQFFGPGTRLTVL.

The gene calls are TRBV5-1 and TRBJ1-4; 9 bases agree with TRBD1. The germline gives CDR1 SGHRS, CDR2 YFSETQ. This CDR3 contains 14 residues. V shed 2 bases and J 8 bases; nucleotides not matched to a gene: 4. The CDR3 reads CASSFRDRAEKLFF. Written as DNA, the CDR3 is TGCGCCAGCAGCTTTAGGGACAGGGCGGAAAAACTGTTTTTT. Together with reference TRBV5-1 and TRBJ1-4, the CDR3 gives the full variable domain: KAGVTQTPRYLIKTRGQQVTLSCSPISGHRSVSWYQQTPGQGLQFLFEYFSETQRNKGNFPGRFSGRQFSNSRSEMNVSTLELGDSALYLCASSFRDRAEKLFFGSGTQLSVL.

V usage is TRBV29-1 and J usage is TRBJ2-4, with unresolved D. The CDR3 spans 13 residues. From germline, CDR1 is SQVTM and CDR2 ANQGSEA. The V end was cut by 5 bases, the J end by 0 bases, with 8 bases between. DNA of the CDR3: TGCAGCGTTTGGGTGCTAGCCAAAAACATTCAGTACTTC. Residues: CSVWVLAKNIQYF.